The 28 T cell receptor beta chains below were found in one sample sequenced in a study of CD8 T cells in ankylosing spondylitis. Regarding the study as a whole: Ankylosing spondylitis blood appeared to carry a characteristic TCR beta motif of 7 or 8 highly homologous variants.

TCRdb itself ran the 5' RACE reads through MiXCR, one entry per CDR3 protein. Of some 330,000 distinct CDR3 sequences detected, 8% appear once; the ten largest clones hold more than 14%. These receptors are not linked to any known antigen. Sequenced material: blood, either unsorted or a sorted T cell fraction (not recorded which). These receptors originate from a male donor with ankylosing spondylitis.

The chain joins TRBV2 to TRBJ2-1, with 8 bases aligning to TRBD1. This CDR3 is 13 amino acids long. CDR1 is SNHLY and CDR2 is FYNNEI in the germline V gene. J was trimmed by 9 bases and V by 7 bases; bases with no gene match: 8. Here the CDR3 reads CASTGRGQVEQFF. The CDR3 DNA sequence: TGTGCCAGCACGGGCAGGGGGCAAGTTGAGCAGTTCTTC.

The gene calls are TRBV5-1 and TRBJ2-7; D not resolved. The V end was cut by 2 bases, the J end by 6 bases, with 12 bases between. Germline-derived CDR1 and CDR2 are SGHRS and YFSETQ. This CDR3 comprises 13 residues. The CDR3 sequence is CASSFGPGSEQYF. The DNA for the CDR3 is TGCGCCAGCAGCTTTGGGCCCGGGTCCGAGCAGTACTTC.

This clonotype was detected many times. CDR3 amino acids: CSVAEYRNQPQHF. The CDR3 DNA is TGCAGCGTTGCGGAGTATCGCAATCAGCCCCAGCATTTT. This chain uses TRBV29-1 with TRBJ1-5, with D hard to call. The V end was cut by 4 bases, the J end by 2 bases, with 9 bases between. The CDR3 is made up of 13 amino acids. Per germline, CDR1 SQVTM and CDR2 ANQGSEA.

This clonotype appeared a few times. The chain combines TRBV20-1 with TRBJ2-2; D remains unclear. Germline V gene data show CDR1 as DFQATT and CDR2 as SNEGSKA (reference sequence). This CDR3 spans 13 amino acids. V lost 4 bases and J 3 bases, leaving 9 bases between the germline ends. The DNA of the CDR3 is TGCAGTGCTATCTACAGTCACACCGGGGAGCTGTTTTTT. As protein: CSAIYSHTGELFF.

The gene calls are TRBV12-3 or TRBV12-4 and TRBJ1-2; tentative D call: TRBD1 (6 bases). With 4 bases removed from V and 8 bases from J, the gap between germline ends came to 14 bases. This CDR3 has 13 amino acids. CDR3 sequence: CASSSSGARGYTF. CDR3 DNA sequence: TGTGCCAGCAGTTCGTCAGGGGCTCGGGGCTACACCTTC.

This clonotype was recorded at least ten times. V and J are TRBV10-3 and TRBJ1-1; 9 bases agree with TRBD1. Germline assignment: CDR1 ENHRY and CDR2 SYGVKD. The J segment lost 0 bases and the V segment lost 4 bases, leaving 6 bases of the junction unmatched. This CDR3 is 16 amino acids long. DNA for the CDR3: TGTGCCATCAGTGGTCCGACAGGGGGGGTGAACACTGAAGCTTTCTTT. Translating gives CAISGPTGGVNTEAFF.

This clonotype was counted only a few times. V and J are TRBV14 and TRBJ1-1, with D perhaps matching TRBD1 (5 bases). The CDR3 spans 14 residues. Per germline, CDR1 SGHDN and CDR2 FVKESK. The V end lost 6 bases, the J end lost 4 bases, and 15 bases lay between the germline ends. The CDR3 loop reads CASSLQAFGTEAFF. CDR3 nucleotide sequence: TGTGCCAGCAGTCTACAGGCCTTTGGCACTGAAGCTTTCTTT.

The sample holds many counts of this clonotype. J is TRBJ1-3 and V is TRBV5-1; TRBD1 aligns across 7 bases. The V and J ends lost 2 bases and 4 bases, in that order; junction bases with no gene match: 3. In germline, CDR1 is SGHRS, CDR2 YFSETQ. The CDR3 has 14 residues. The CDR3 sequence is CASSFDRAGNTIYF. In DNA, the CDR3 is TGCGCCAGCAGCTTCGACAGGGCCGGAAACACCATATATTTT.

This clonotype was found a few times. The J gene is TRBJ1-2, the V gene TRBV12-3 or TRBV12-4; D not resolved. Trimming cost V 10 bases and J 6 bases, with 15 bases left between them. The CDR3 is 12 residues long. The CDR3 DNA is TGTGCCATTACTGGCAGGCGGAATGGCTACACCTTC. Translation gives CAITGRRNGYTF.

The chain has TRBV20-1 and TRBJ2-5; D possibly corresponds to TRBD1 (6 bases). In germline, CDR1 is DFQATT, CDR2 SNEGSKA (reference sequence). Trimming left V 1 base short and J 5 bases short, with 20 bases between. The CDR3 length is 16 residues. CDR3 in DNA: TGCAGTGCTAGAGCCCAGCTTCCAACAGGGTCGGAGACCCAGTACTTC. This gives the protein CSARAQLPTGSETQYF.

This clonotype was counted only a few times. The chain joins TRBV20-1 to TRBJ2-7, with 10 bases fitting TRBD2. The V and J ends lost 0 bases and 4 bases, in that order; junction bases with no gene match: 3. The germline V gene has CDR1 DFQATT and CDR2 SNEGSKA (reference sequence). CDR3 size: 14 residues. The CDR3 DNA reads as TGCAGTGCTAGAGATTTAGCGGGAGGTTACGAGCAGTACTTC. Its protein is CSARDLAGGYEQYF.

V usage is TRBV28 and J usage is TRBJ2-3, with TRBD2 identical over 7 bases. The CDR3 extends over 19 amino acids. Looked up from germline, CDR1 is MDHEN and CDR2 is SYDVKM. V lost 5 bases to trimming and J lost 5 bases; unmatched junction nucleotides: 22. The CDR3 bases are TGTGCCAGCAGTGAAGAACTGGGGACTAACGGGAGGTTGGTAGATACGCAGTATTTT. Translating gives CASSEELGTNGRLVDTQYF.

In its sample, this clonotype was seen a few times. This chain uses TRBV19 with TRBJ2-5, with D perhaps matching TRBD1 (6 bases). The CDR3 runs 14 residues. V lost 3 bases and J 5 bases, leaving 13 bases between the germline ends. Germline CDR1 is LNHDA and CDR2 is SQIVND (reference sequence). The CDR3 nucleotides read TGTGCCAGTAGTATTAATGGGGGCCGGGAGACCCAGTACTTC. This codes for CASSINGGRETQYF. The complete variable domain, with remaining parts taken from reference TRBV19 and TRBJ2-5, reads DGGITQSPKYLFRKEGQNVTLSCEQNLNHDAMYWYRQDPGQGLRLIYYSQIVNDFQKGDIAEGYSVSREKKESFPLTVTSAQKNPTAFYLCASSINGGRETQYFGPGTRLLVL.

This clonotype was picked up a small number of times. The J gene is TRBJ2-7, the V gene TRBV3-1; unclear D gene. Germline CDR1 LGHDT, CDR2 YNNKEL (reference sequence). The CDR3 is 12 residues long. V lost 6 bases and J lost 2, with 8 bases in between. The chain's CDR3 is CASSGATYEQYF. The CDR3, as DNA: TGTGCCAGCAGTGGCGCCACCTACGAGCAGTACTTC.

This clonotype has at least ten counts. The rearrangement uses TRBV5-1 and TRBJ2-3, with D perhaps matching TRBD1 (6 bases). Deletions cut 3 bases from V and 1 base from J, with 15 bases between. The CDR3 contains 16 residues. Germline assignment: CDR1 SGHRS and CDR2 YFSETQ. The chain's CDR3 is CASSYTGFEGTDTQYF. CDR3 bases: TGCGCCAGCAGCTATACAGGGTTCGAGGGCACAGATACGCAGTATTTT. Using reference TRBV5-1 and TRBJ2-3 for the parts outside the CDR3, the full variable domain is KAGVTQTPRYLIKTRGQQVTLSCSPISGHRSVSWYQQTPGQGLQFLFEYFSETQRNKGNFPGRFSGRQFSNSRSEMNVSTLELGDSALYLCASSYTGFEGTDTQYFGPGTRLTVL.

J is TRBJ2-7 and V is TRBV27; no definite D call. Trimming removed 6 bases from V and 6 bases from J, with 9 bases in between. This CDR3 region has 11 residues. The germline V gene has CDR1 MNHEY and CDR2 SMNVEV (reference sequence). The CDR3 protein is CASRWATEQYF. The CDR3 DNA is TGTGCCAGCAGGTGGGCGACCGAGCAGTACTTC.

This clonotype was seen only a few times. The chain links TRBV29-1 to TRBJ1-1; D might be TRBD1 (6 bases). The V and J ends lost 8 bases and 1 base respectively, with 14 bases between them. Germline loops: CDR1 SQVTM, CDR2 ANQGSEA. CDR3 size: 13 residues. In nucleotides, the CDR3 is TGCAGCATATGGGAAGGGGGGAACACTGAAGCTTTCTTT. Protein: CSIWEGGNTEAFF. Drawing the rest from reference TRBV29-1 and TRBJ1-1, the complete variable domain is SAVISQKPSRDICQRGTSLTIQCQVDSQVTMMFWYRQQPGQSLTLIATANQGSEATYESGFVIDKFPISRPNLTFSTLTVSNMSPEDSSIYLCSIWEGGNTEAFFGQGTRLTVV.

The chain employs TRBV2 and TRBJ2-1; 10 bases fit TRBD2. Germline assignment: CDR1 SNHLY and CDR2 FYNNEI. This CDR3 spans 17 amino acids. V dropped 0 bases and J dropped 6; count of bases not matched to a gene: 8. The CDR3 region is CASSEAVRTSGFNEQFF. CDR3 sequence (DNA): TGTGCCAGCAGTGAAGCGGTCAGGACTAGCGGATTCAATGAGCAGTTCTTC.

This clonotype came up many times. The gene calls are TRBV7-3 and TRBJ2-1, with D perhaps matching TRBD1 or TRBD2 (5 bases each). V lost 0 bases to trimming and J lost 7 bases, with 13 bases between them. CDR1 and CDR2 from the germline V gene are SGHTA and FQGTGA. The CDR3 spans 15 residues. CDR3 DNA sequence: TGTGCCAGCAGCTTAACGGATACAGGAGGAAATGAGCAGTTCTTC. It codes for CASSLTDTGGNEQFF. Variable domain in full (rest from reference TRBV7-3 and TRBJ2-1): GAGVSQTPSNKVTEKGKYVELRCDPISGHTALYWYRQSLGQGPEFLIYFQGTGAADDSGLPNDRFFAVRPEGSVSTLKIQRTERGDSAVYLCASSLTDTGGNEQFFGPGTRLTVL.

This clonotype was seen only a few times. The chain employs TRBV30 and TRBJ1-1; no clear D gene. CDR1 is GTSNPN and CDR2 is SVGIG in the germline V gene (reference sequence). The CDR3 loop spans 11 amino acids. Trimming shortened V by 0 bases and J by 8 bases, and 7 bases separated the two germline ends. The CDR3 sequence: CAWSVRGEAFF. The DNA of the CDR3 is TGTGCCTGGAGTGTACGTGGCGAAGCTTTCTTT.

This clonotype was counted at least ten times. The chain's CDR3 is CASSSSTAGELFF. In DNA form, the CDR3 reads TGTGCCAGCAGCTCTAGTACTGCCGGGGAGCTGTTTTTT. The chain employs TRBV7-3 and TRBJ2-2; D uncertain. Trimming stripped 4 bases from V and 6 bases from J, with 9 bases between. This CDR3 region has 13 residues. CDR1 is SGHTA, CDR2 FQGTGA, per germline.

This clonotype was picked up a small number of times. This rearrangement joins TRBV7-2 to TRBJ2-7; 7 bases agree with TRBD2. The CDR3 consists of 15 residues. J lost 2 bases, V lost 6 bases, and 10 bases had no gene match. Per the germline V gene, CDR1 is SGHTA and CDR2 is FQGNSA. The CDR3: CASRAGLPGTYEQYF. In nucleotides, the CDR3 is TGTGCCAGCAGAGCGGGACTCCCAGGAACCTACGAGCAGTACTTC.

This clonotype occurred many times. This chain uses TRBV14 with TRBJ2-2; a weak D match, TRBD1 (5 bases). V was cut by 6 bases and J by 0 bases, with 14 bases left in between. Germline CDR1 is SGHDN and CDR2 is FVKESK. This CDR3 has 16 residues. CDR3 in amino acids: CASRPLTETNTGELFF. CDR3 nucleotide sequence: TGTGCCAGCAGACCGTTGACAGAAACGAACACCGGGGAGCTGTTTTTT. The full variable domain, in which reference TRBV14 and TRBJ2-2 provide the parts outside the CDR3, is EAGVTQFPSHSVIEKGQTVTLRCDPISGHDNLYWYRRVMGKEIKFLLHFVKESKQDESGMPNNRFLAERTGGTYSTLKVQPAELEDSGVYFCASRPLTETNTGELFFGEGSRLTVL.

The sample holds many counts of this clonotype. The genes are TRBV4-1 and TRBJ2-1; D remains unclear. The CDR3 loop spans 11 amino acids. CDR1 is MGHRA and CDR2 is YSYEKL in the germline V gene. V gave up 3 bases and J gave up 10 bases, with 7 bases separating them. CDR3 amino acids: CASSHATEQFF. The CDR3 bases are TGCGCCAGCAGCCACGCCACGGAGCAGTTCTTC.

This clonotype appeared many times. The rearrangement joins TRBV6-1 to TRBJ2-2; the D is unclear. CDR1 and CDR2 (germline): MNHNS, SASEGT. V was cut by 3 bases and J by 2 bases, with 10 bases left in between. CDR3 length: 15 amino acids. The CDR3 sequence: CASSEAVSNTGELFF. CDR3 bases: TGTGCCAGCAGTGAGGCAGTCTCCAACACCGGGGAGCTGTTTTTT.

This clonotype has a count of ten or more. J is TRBJ2-3 and V is TRBV24-1; D is undetermined. Looked up from germline, CDR1 is KGHDR and CDR2 is SFDVKD. Trimming removed 3 bases from V and 6 bases from J, with 9 bases in between. The CDR3 runs 13 residues. CDR3 nucleotide sequence: TGTGCCACCAGTGATATAACTACCGATACGCAGTATTTT. It translates to CATSDITTDTQYF.

This clonotype was picked up a small number of times. DNA for the CDR3: TGTGCCATCAGTGAGTGGAGAGCGGAGACCACAGATACGCAGTATTTT. Amino acids: CAISEWRAETTDTQYF. The chain joins TRBV10-3 to TRBJ2-3; a weak D match, TRBD2 (5 bases). The CDR3 is 16 residues long. Per germline, CDR1 ENHRY and CDR2 SYGVKD. Trimming removed 1 base at V and 2 bases at J, with 13 bases between.

This chain joins TRBV5-1 and TRBJ2-5; tentatively, D is TRBD2 (5 bases). Germline V CDR1 and CDR2: SGHRS, YFSETQ. CDR3 length: 16 amino acids. The V end lost 1 base, the J end lost 3 bases, and 16 bases lay between the germline ends. The CDR3 nucleotides are TGCGCCAGCAGCTTGCTTGTTGGGTCCGGGGAAGAGACCCAGTACTTC. It codes for CASSLLVGSGEETQYF.